The clone carrying this TCR beta chain was counted a few times. Its target is not known. It was cDNA, reverse transcribed from extracted RNA, that served as the sequencing template. Clones were sequenced by immunoSEQ multiplex PCR, and TCRdb holds only the in-frame ones, with some missing. Here the sample spans about 180,000 clones, 45% to 60% being singletons. The data were taken from a study of CD8+ T cells in alopecia areata. Overall study findings and caveats: Among the top 100, expanded CD8+ clones, as well as scalp clonality, were significantly decreased by tofacitinib. Scalp sample data also include resident alphabeta T cells from normal skin. In scalp and blood, many expanded lesional clones persisted during tofacitinib.

Treatment defined: oral pan-JAK inhibitor, 5-10 mg twice daily. CDR3 length: 14 residues. The ends lost 6 bases at V and 9 bases at J; junction bases unmatched: 11. CDR1 and CDR2 (germline): SQVTM, ANQGSEA. The origin of this receptor is a human donor with alopecia areata. The starting material was CD8+ T cells sorted from blood, obtained between weeks 51 and 54, from a patient treated with tofacitinib. V usage is TRBV29-1 and J usage is TRBJ2-1; 10 positions match TRBD1. The CDR3 nucleotides read TGCAGCGTGCTCGGTCGACAGGGGGCCGGTGAGCAGTTCTTC. The encoded protein is CSVLGRQGAGEQFF.